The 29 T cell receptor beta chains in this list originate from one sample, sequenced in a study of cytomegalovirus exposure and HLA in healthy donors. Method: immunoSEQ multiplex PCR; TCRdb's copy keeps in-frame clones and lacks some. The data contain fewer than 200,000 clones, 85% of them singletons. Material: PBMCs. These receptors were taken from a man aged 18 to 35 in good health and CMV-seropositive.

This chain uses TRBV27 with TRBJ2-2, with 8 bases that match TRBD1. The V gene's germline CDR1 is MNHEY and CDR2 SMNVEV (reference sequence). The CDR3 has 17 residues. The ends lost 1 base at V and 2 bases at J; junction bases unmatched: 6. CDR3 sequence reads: CASSLFIGQGNTGELFF. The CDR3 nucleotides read TGTGCCAGCAGTTTATTTATAGGACAGGGAAACACCGGGGAGCTGTTTTTT.

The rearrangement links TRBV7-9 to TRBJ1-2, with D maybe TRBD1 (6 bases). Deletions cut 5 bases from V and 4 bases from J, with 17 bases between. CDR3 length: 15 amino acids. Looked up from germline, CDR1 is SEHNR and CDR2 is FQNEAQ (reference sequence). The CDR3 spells CASSILRGQAYGYTF. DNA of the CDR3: TGTGCCAGCAGCATTCTAAGGGGACAAGCCTATGGCTACACCTTC.

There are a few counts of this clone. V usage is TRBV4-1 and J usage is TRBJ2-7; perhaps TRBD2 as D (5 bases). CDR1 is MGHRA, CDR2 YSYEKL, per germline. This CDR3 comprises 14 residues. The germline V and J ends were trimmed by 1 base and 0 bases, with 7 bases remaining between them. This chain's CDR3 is CASSQGTDSYEQYF. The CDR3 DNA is TGCGCCAGCAGCCAAGGGACTGACTCCTACGAGCAGTACTTC.

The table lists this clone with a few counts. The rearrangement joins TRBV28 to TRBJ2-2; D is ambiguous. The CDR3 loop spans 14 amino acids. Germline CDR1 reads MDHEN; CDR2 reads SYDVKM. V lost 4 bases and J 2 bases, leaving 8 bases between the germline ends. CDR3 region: CASSSRLNTGELFF. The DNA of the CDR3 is TGTGCCAGCAGTTCTCGACTTAACACCGGGGAGCTGTTTTTT. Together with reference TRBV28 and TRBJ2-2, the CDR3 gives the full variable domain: DVKVTQSSRYLVKRTGEKVFLECVQDMDHENMFWYRQDPGLGLRLIYFSYDVKMKEKGDIPEGYSVSREKKERFSLILESASTNQTSMYLCASSSRLNTGELFFGEGSRLTVL.

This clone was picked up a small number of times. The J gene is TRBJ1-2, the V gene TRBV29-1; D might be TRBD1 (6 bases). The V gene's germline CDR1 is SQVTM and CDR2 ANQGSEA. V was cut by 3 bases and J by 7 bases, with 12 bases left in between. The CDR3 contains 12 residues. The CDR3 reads CSVDDRLAGYTF. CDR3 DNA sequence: TGCAGCGTTGACGACAGGCTCGCTGGCTACACCTTC.

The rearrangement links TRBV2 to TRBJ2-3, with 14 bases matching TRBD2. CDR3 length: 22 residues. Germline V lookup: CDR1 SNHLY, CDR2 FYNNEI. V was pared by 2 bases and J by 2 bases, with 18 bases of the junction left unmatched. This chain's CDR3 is CASSEPAGRARTSGGNTDTQYF. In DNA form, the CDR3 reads TGTGCCAGCAGTGAACCCGCGGGGCGGGCTAGGACTAGCGGGGGGAACACAGATACGCAGTATTTT.

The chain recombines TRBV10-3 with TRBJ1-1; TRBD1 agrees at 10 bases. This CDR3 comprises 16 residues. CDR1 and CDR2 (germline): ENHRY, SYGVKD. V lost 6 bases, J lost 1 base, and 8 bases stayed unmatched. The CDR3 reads CAIRGWDRGENTEAFF. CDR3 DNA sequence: TGTGCCATCAGAGGGTGGGACAGGGGTGAGAACACTGAAGCTTTCTTT.

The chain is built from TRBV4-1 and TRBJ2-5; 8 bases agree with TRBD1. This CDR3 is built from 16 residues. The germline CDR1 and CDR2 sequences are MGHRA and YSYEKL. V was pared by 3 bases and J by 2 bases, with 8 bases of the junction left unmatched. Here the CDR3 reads CASSHVMTGEQETQYF. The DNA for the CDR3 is TGCGCCAGCAGCCACGTCATGACAGGGGAACAAGAGACCCAGTACTTC.

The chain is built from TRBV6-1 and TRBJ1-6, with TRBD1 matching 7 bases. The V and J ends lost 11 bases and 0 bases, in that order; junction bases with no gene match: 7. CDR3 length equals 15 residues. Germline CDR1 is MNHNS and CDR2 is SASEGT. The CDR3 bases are TGTGCCTCCAGGACAGGCAGCTCCTATAATTCACCCCTCCACTTT. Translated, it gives CASRTGSSYNSPLHF.

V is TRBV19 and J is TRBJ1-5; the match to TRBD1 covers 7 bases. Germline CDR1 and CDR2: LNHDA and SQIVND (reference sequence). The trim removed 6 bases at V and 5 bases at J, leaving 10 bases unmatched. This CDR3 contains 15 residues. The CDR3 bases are TGTGCCAGTAGCCCTACGACAGGGAGACATCAGCCCCAGCATTTT. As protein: CASSPTTGRHQPQHF.

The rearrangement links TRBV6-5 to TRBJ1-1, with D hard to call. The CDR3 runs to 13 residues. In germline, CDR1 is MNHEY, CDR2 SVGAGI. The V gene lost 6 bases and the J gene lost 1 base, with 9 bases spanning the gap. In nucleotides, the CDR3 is TGTGCCAGCAGGTACGACTCGAACACTGAAGCTTTCTTT. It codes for CASRYDSNTEAFF.

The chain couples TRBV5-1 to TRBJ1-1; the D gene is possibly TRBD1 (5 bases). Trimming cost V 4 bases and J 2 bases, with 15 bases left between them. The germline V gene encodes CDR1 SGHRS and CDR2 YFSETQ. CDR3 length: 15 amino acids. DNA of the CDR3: TGCGCCAGCAGCATACCCGGAGACAGCAACACTGAAGCTTTCTTT. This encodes CASSIPGDSNTEAFF.

The CDR3 DNA reads TGTGCCAGCAGTTTAAGTCCGGGGGACTATGGCTACACCTTC. Encoded protein: CASSLSPGDYGYTF. V and J are TRBV28 and TRBJ1-2; tentatively, D is TRBD1 (5 bases). Germline values: CDR1 MDHEN, CDR2 SYDVKM. The CDR3 spans 14 residues. V shed 2 bases and J shed 3 bases, with 10 bases lying between them.

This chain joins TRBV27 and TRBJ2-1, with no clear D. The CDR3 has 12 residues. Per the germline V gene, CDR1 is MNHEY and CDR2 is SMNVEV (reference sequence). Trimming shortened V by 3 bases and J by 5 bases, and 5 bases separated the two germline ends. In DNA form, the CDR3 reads TGTGCCAGCAGTTTTTCGGACAATGAGCAGTTCTTC. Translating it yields CASSFSDNEQFF.

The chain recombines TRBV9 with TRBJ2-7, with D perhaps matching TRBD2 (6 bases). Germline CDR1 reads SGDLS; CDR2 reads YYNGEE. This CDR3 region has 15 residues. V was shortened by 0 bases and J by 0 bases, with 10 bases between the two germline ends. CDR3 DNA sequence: TGTGCCAGCAGCGTAGGGGCGGGGAACTCCTACGAGCAGTACTTC. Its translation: CASSVGAGNSYEQYF.

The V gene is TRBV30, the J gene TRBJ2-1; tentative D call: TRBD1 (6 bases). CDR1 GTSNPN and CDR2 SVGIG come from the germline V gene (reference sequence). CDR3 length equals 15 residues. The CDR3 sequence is CSLWSQDSPYNEQFF. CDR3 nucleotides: TGTTCGCTCTGGAGTCAGGACAGCCCCTACAATGAGCAGTTCTTC. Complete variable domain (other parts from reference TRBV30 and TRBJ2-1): SQTIHQWPATLVQPVGSPLSLECTVEGTSNPNLYWYRQAAGRGLQLLFYSVGIGQISSEVPQNLSASRPQDRQFILSSKKLLLSDSGFYLCSLWSQDSPYNEQFFGPGTRLTVL.

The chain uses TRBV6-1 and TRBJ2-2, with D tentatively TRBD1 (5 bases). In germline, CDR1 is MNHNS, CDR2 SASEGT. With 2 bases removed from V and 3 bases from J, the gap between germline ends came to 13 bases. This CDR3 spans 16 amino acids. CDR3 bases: TGTGCCAGCAGTGAAAGGACACCTCCTCACACCGGGGAGCTGTTTTTT. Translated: CASSERTPPHTGELFF.

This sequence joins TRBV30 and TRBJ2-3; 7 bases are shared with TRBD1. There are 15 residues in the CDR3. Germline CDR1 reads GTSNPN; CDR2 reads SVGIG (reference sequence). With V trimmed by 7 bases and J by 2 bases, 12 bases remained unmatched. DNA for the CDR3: TGTGCCTCACTTCCGAGACAGGGCGACACAGATACGCAGTATTTT. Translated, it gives CASLPRQGDTDTQYF.

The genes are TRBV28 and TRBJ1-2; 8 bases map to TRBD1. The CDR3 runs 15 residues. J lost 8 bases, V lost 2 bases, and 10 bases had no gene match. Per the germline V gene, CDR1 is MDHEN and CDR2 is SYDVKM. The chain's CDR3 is CASSLSRGQGRGYTF. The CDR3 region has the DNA TGTGCCAGCAGTTTAAGCAGGGGGCAAGGTAGAGGCTACACCTTC.

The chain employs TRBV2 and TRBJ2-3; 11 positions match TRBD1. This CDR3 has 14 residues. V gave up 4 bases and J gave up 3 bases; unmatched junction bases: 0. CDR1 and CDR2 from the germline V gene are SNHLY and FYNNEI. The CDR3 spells CASSGDRGTDTQYF. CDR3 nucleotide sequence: TGTGCCAGCAGTGGGGACAGGGGGACAGATACGCAGTATTTT. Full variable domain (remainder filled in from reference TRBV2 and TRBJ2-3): EPEVTQTPSHQVTQMGQEVILRCVPISNHLYFYWYRQILGQKVEFLVSFYNNEISEKSEIFDDQFSVERPDGSNFTLKIRSTKLEDSAMYFCASSGDRGTDTQYFGPGTRLTVL.

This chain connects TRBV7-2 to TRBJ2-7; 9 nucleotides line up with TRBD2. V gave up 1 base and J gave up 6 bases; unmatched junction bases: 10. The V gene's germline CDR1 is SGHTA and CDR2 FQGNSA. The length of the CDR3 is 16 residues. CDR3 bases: TGTGCCAGCAGCTTAGGGTTTAGCGGGGGATTGGGCGAGCAGTACTTC. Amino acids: CASSLGFSGGLGEQYF. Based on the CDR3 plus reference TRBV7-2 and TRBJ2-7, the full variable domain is GAGVSQSPSNKVTEKGKDVELRCDPISGHTALYWYRQSLGQGLEFLIYFQGNSAPDKSGLPSDRFSAERTGGSVSTLTIQRTQQEDSAVYLCASSLGFSGGLGEQYFGPGTRLTVT.

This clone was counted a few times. The CDR3 here is CASSRAGLVLSYNEQFF. As DNA, the CDR3 is TGCGCCAGCAGCCGGGCCGGACTTGTTCTCTCCTACAATGAGCAGTTCTTC. V gene TRBV4-1 combines with J gene TRBJ2-1; D is possibly TRBD2 (5 bases). The CDR3 spans 17 residues. Trimming shortened V by 4 bases and J by 0 bases, and 16 bases separated the two germline ends. Germline CDR1 is MGHRA and CDR2 is YSYEKL.

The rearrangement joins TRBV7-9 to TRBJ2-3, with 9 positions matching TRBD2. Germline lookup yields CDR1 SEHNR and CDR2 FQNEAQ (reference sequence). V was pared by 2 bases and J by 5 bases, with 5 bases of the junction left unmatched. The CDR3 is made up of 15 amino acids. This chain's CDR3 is CASSLLRGGGDTQYF. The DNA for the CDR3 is TGTGCCAGCAGCTTACTGCGGGGGGGCGGAGATACGCAGTATTTT.

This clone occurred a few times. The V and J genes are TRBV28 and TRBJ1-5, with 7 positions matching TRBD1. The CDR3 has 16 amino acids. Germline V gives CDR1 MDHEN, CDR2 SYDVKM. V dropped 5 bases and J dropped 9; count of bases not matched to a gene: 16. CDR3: CASSPYLTGPAGPQHF. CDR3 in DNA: TGTGCCAGCAGTCCCTACTTGACAGGGCCTGCGGGGCCCCAGCATTTT.

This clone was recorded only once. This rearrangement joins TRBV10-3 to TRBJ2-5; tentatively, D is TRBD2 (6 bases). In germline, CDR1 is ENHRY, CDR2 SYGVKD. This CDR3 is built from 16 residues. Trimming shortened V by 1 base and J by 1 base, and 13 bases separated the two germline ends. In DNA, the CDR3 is TGTGCCATCAGTGAGTGGTCTAGCGACAGCCAAGAGACCCAGTACTTC. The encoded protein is CAISEWSSDSQETQYF.

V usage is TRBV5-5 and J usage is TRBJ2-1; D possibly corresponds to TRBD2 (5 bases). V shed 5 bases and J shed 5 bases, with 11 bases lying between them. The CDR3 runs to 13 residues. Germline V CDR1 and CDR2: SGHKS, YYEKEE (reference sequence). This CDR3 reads CASSHTRDNEQFF. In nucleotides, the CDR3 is TGTGCCAGCAGTCATACTAGAGACAATGAGCAGTTCTTC.

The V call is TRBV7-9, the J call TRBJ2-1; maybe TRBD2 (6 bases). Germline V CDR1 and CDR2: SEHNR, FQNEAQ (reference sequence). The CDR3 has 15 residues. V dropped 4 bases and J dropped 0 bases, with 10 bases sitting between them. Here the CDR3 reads CASSSGLSSYNEQFF. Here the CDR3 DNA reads TGTGCCAGCAGCTCGGGACTGAGCTCCTACAATGAGCAGTTCTTC.

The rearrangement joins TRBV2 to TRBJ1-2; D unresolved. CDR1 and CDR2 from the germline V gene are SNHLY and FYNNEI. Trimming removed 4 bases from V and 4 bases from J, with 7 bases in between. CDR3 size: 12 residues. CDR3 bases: TGTGCCAGCAGTGGAGGGCCCTATGGCTACACCTTC. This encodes CASSGGPYGYTF.

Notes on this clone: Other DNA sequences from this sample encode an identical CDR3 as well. In nucleotides, the CDR3 is TGTGCCAGCAGGACAGGATCGACTGAAGCTTTCTTT. Residues: CASRTGSTEAFF. The chain is built from TRBV28 and TRBJ1-1, with D maybe TRBD1 (6 bases). Germline lookup yields CDR1 MDHEN and CDR2 SYDVKM. The CDR3 totals 12 residues. V was clipped by 6 bases and J by 5 bases, with 10 bases between them.